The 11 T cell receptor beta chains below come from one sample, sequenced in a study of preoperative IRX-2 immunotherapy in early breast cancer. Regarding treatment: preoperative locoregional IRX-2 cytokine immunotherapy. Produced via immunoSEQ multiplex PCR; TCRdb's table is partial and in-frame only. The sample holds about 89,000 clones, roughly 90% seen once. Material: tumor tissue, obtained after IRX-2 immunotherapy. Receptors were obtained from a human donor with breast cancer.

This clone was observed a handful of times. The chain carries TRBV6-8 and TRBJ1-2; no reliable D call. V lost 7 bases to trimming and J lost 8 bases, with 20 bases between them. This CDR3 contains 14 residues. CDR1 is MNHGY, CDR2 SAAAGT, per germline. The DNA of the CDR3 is TGTGCCAGCACCTTTCGGACGGGTCTGAGAGGCTACACCTTC. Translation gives CASTFRTGLRGYTF.

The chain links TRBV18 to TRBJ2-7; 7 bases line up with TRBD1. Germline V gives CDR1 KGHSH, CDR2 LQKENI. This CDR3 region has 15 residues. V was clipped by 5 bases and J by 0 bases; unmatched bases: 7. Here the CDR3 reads CASSTSRGSSYEQYF. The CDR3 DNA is TGTGCCAGCTCAACAAGCAGGGGGAGCTCCTACGAGCAGTACTTC.

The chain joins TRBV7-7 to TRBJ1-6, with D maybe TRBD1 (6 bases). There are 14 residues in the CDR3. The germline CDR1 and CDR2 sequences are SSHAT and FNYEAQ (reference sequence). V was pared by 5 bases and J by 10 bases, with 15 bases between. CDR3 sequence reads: CASSLRGGESPLHF. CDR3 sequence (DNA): TGTGCCAGCAGCCTCCGAGGGGGGGAGTCACCCCTCCACTTT.

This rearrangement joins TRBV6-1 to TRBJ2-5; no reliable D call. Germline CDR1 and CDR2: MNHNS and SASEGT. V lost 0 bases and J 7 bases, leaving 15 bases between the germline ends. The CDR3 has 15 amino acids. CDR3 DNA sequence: TGTGCCAGCAGTGAAGCCAGGTCTCTATCGGGGACCCAGTACTTC. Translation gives CASSEARSLSGTQYF.

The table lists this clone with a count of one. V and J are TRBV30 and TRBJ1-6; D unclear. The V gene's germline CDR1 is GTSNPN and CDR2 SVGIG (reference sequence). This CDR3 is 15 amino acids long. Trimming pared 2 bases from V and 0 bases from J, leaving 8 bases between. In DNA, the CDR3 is TGTGCCTGGAGTTCGATTGCCTCCTATAATTCACCCCTCCACTTT. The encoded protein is CAWSSIASYNSPLHF.

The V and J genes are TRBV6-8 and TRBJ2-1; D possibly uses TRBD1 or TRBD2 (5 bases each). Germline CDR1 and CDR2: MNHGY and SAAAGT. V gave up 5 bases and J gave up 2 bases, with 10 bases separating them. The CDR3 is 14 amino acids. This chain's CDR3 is CASSDGAAYNEQFF. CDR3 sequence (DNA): TGTGCCAGCAGTGACGGGGCCGCCTACAATGAGCAGTTCTTC.

The CDR3 region is CASSLMFQGWAKGYGYTF. CDR3 DNA: TGTGCCAGCAGCTTGATGTTCCAGGGATGGGCGAAGGGCTATGGCTACACCTTC. V and J are TRBV11-3 and TRBJ1-2; weak D call: TRBD1 (5 bases). The germline V and J ends were trimmed by 3 bases and 4 bases, with 24 bases remaining between them. This CDR3 region has 18 residues. CDR1 is SGHNT and CDR2 is YENEEA in the germline V gene.

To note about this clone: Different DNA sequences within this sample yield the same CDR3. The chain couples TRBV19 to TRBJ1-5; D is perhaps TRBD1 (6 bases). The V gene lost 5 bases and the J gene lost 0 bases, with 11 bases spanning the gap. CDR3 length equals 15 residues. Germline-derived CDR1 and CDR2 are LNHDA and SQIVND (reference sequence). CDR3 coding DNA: TGTGCCAGTAGTCCCAGGGGATCTAGCAATCAGCCCCAGCATTTT. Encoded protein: CASSPRGSSNQPQHF.

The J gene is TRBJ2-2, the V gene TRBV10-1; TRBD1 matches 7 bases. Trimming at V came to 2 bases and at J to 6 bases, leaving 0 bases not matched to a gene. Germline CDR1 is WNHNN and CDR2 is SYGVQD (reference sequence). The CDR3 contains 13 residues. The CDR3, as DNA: TGCGCCAGCAGTGAGACAGGGGCCGGGGAGCTGTTTTTT. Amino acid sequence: CASSETGAGELFF.

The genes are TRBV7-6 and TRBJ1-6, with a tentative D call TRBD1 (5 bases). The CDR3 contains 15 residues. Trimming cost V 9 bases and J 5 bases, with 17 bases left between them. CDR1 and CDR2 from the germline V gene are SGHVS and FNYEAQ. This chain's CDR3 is CARSITGPHNSPLHF. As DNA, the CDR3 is TGTGCCAGAAGCATTACAGGCCCCCATAATTCACCCCTCCACTTT.

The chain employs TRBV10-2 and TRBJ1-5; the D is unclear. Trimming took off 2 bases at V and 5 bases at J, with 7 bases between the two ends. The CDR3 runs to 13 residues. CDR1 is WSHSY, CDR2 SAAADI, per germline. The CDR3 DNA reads TGCGCCAGCAGTGAGAACAATGATCAGCCCCAGCATTTT. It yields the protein CASSENNDQPQHF.